What follows are 26 T cell receptor beta chains derived from one specimen sequenced in a study of cytomegalovirus exposure and HLA in healthy donors (dated 2017 in TCRdb). Receptor libraries were prepared by the immunoSEQ multiplex PCR assay. For the multiplex PCR, a mixture combining 60 forward primers for TCR Vbeta segments and 13 reverse primers for TCR Jbeta segments was used. TCRdb re-hosts the immuneACCESS table, in-frame sequences only. Its copies lack some clones; in the studies checked, an unresolved V gene accounts for under half of them, and the cause for the rest is not known. The sample has 150,000 to 200,000 clones on record, 81% of them singletons. About 2.3% of the sample comes from the top ten. The specimen was PBMCs. These TCRs come from a woman aged 25 to 39 in good health and CMV-seronegative.

About this clone: Different DNA sequences within this sample yield the same CDR3. CDR3 sequence reads: CATRSSGTSGDEQYF. Here the CDR3 DNA reads TGCGCCACCCGTTCCTCGGGGACTAGCGGTGACGAGCAGTACTTC. This chain links TRBV5-1 with TRBJ2-7, with 11 bases aligning to TRBD2. Germline values: CDR1 SGHRS, CDR2 YFSETQ. CDR3 length: 15 amino acids. V was clipped by 9 bases and J by 5 bases; unmatched bases: 13. The full variable domain, its missing parts supplied by reference TRBV5-1 and TRBJ2-7, is KAGVTQTPRYLIKTRGQQVTLSCSPISGHRSVSWYQQTPGQGLQFLFEYFSETQRNKGNFPGRFSGRQFSNSRSEMNVSTLELGDSALYLCATRSSGTSGDEQYFGPGTRLTVT.

This clone was seen a single time. The chain is built from TRBV2 and TRBJ2-3; 7 bases are shared with TRBD1. The length of the CDR3 is 15 residues. CDR1 is SNHLY, CDR2 FYNNEI, per germline. V lost 5 bases and J lost 2; bases outside the gene matches: 7. CDR3 DNA sequence: TGTGCCAGCAGTACCCAGGGACAGTTCACAGATACGCAGTATTTT. It is translated as CASSTQGQFTDTQYF.

The chain has TRBV14 and TRBJ1-1; 9 bases map to TRBD1. The CDR3 contains 16 residues. Per the germline V gene, CDR1 is SGHDN and CDR2 is FVKESK. J was trimmed by 0 bases and V by 2 bases; bases with no gene match: 4. The CDR3 nucleotides read TGTGCCAGCAGCCAACATTACAGGGGGCTGAACACTGAAGCTTTCTTT. Residues: CASSQHYRGLNTEAFF.

V is TRBV19 and J is TRBJ2-4, with 7 bases lining up with TRBD2. The CDR3 covers 14 residues. Germline assignment: CDR1 LNHDA and CDR2 SQIVND (reference sequence). V was clipped by 1 base and J by 9 bases; unmatched bases: 6. The CDR3 reads CASSIGLREGIQYF. CDR3 nucleotide sequence: TGTGCCAGTAGTATAGGACTAAGGGAGGGCATTCAGTACTTC.

This clone occurred a few times. This chain uses TRBV4-3 with TRBJ2-1; D is possibly TRBD1 (5 bases). The CDR3 totals 13 residues. Trimming took 0 bases from V and 8 from J, leaving 8 bases between them. Germline CDR1 and CDR2: LGHNA and YSLEER. CDR3 nucleotides: TGCGCCAGCAGCCAAGAAAGGGGTTATGAGCAGTTCTTC. It encodes CASSQERGYEQFF.

The genes are TRBV7-2 and TRBJ2-1; 8 bases are shared with TRBD1. The CDR3 runs to 12 residues. The J segment lost 9 bases and the V segment lost 3 bases, leaving 1 base of the junction unmatched. CDR1 SGHTA and CDR2 FQGNSA come from the germline V gene. The DNA for the CDR3 is TGTGCCAGCAGCTTCAGGGGGCGTGAGCAGTTCTTC. This gives the protein CASSFRGREQFF.

This chain connects TRBV9 to TRBJ1-1; no clear D. This CDR3 spans 14 amino acids. The V and J ends lost 4 bases and 1 base respectively, with 11 bases between them. CDR1 is SGDLS and CDR2 is YYNGEE in the germline V gene. CDR3 region: CASSLGRKNTEAFF. The CDR3, as DNA: TGTGCCAGCAGCCTGGGCAGAAAGAACACTGAAGCTTTCTTT.

The chain joins TRBV28 to TRBJ2-1; a weak D match, TRBD2 (6 bases). Germline V gene lookup returns CDR1 MDHEN and CDR2 SYDVKM. V lost 1 base and J lost 0, with 16 bases in between. The length of the CDR3 is 18 residues. The CDR3 spells CASSLLGGDRRSYNEQFF. For the CDR3, the DNA is TGTGCCAGCAGTTTATTGGGCGGGGACCGTCGCTCCTACAATGAGCAGTTCTTC.

V gene TRBV9 combines with J gene TRBJ1-2; TRBD1 is a possible D gene (5 bases). V lost 0 bases, J lost 4 bases, and 10 bases lay in between. CDR1 SGDLS and CDR2 YYNGEE come from the germline V gene. CDR3 length: 14 residues. DNA of the CDR3: TGTGCCAGCAGCGTAGGCGACAGTCGCTATGGCTACACCTTC. The encoded protein is CASSVGDSRYGYTF.

The V call is TRBV6-5, the J call TRBJ1-2, with D hard to call. Germline CDR1 is MNHEY and CDR2 is SVGAGI. V was cut by 0 bases and J by 4 bases, with 9 bases left in between. The CDR3 length is 14 residues. The CDR3 DNA reads TGTGCCAGCAGTTACTCGATAACCGGCTATGGCTACACCTTC. It yields the protein CASSYSITGYGYTF.

V and J are TRBV5-1 and TRBJ1-2; unclear D gene. V was clipped by 7 bases and J by 6 bases, with 16 bases between them. In germline, CDR1 is SGHRS, CDR2 YFSETQ. The CDR3 consists of 13 residues. The CDR3: CASREFEEDGYTF. DNA for the CDR3: TGCGCCAGCCGGGAATTTGAGGAGGATGGCTACACCTTC.

The chain carries TRBV10-3 and TRBJ1-1; perhaps TRBD1 as D (6 bases). Deletions cut 5 bases from V and 11 bases from J, with 15 bases between. CDR1 is ENHRY, CDR2 SYGVKD, per germline. The CDR3 covers 12 residues. CDR3 DNA: TGTGCCATCAGTACAAACCAGGGGAACGCTTTCTTT. As protein: CAISTNQGNAFF.

V and J are TRBV19 and TRBJ2-4; possible D gene TRBD2, 5 bases. Germline assignment: CDR1 LNHDA and CDR2 SQIVND (reference sequence). This CDR3 comprises 14 residues. V was trimmed by 3 bases and J by 4 bases, leaving 10 bases between them. CDR3 protein: CASSMHRGKNIQYF. The CDR3 DNA sequence: TGTGCCAGTAGTATGCACCGGGGAAAAAACATTCAGTACTTC.

This clone was seen more than once but under ten times. The genes are TRBV7-9 and TRBJ2-7; 8 positions agree with TRBD2. The CDR3 totals 17 residues. After removal of 1 base from V and 0 bases from J, the junction contained 8 bases not matched to a gene. Germline V gives CDR1 SEHNR, CDR2 FQNEAQ (reference sequence). The CDR3 bases are TGTGCCAGCAGCTTAGTGGGAGCGGGAGTCGGCTCCTACGAGCAGTACTTC. This encodes CASSLVGAGVGSYEQYF.

The genes are TRBV27 and TRBJ1-5; tentative D call: TRBD1 (5 bases). Per the germline V gene, CDR1 is MNHEY and CDR2 is SMNVEV (reference sequence). Trimming left V 8 bases short and J 9 bases short, with 20 bases between. There are 14 residues in the CDR3. CDR3 sequence (DNA): TGTGCCAGCTCCCCCGGGGGTATTATGCGGCCCCAGCATTTT. Translating gives CASSPGGIMRPQHF.

The chain couples TRBV7-2 to TRBJ1-1; TRBD1 might be the D (5 bases). Trimming removed 5 bases from V and 1 base from J, with 8 bases in between. Germline CDR1 and CDR2: SGHTA and FQGNSA. The CDR3 length is 13 residues. In nucleotides, the CDR3 is TGTGCCAGCAGCCGCAGGGAGAACACTGAAGCTTTCTTT. It encodes CASSRRENTEAFF. The entire variable domain, with the rest obtained from reference TRBV7-2 and TRBJ1-1, is as follows: GAGVSQSPSNKVTEKGKDVELRCDPISGHTALYWYRQSLGQGLEFLIYFQGNSAPDKSGLPSDRFSAERTGGSVSTLTIQRTQQEDSAVYLCASSRRENTEAFFGQGTRLTVV.

The chain combines TRBV6-5 with TRBJ1-2, with TRBD1 matching over 10 bases. Germline V gene sequence: CDR1 MNHEY, CDR2 SVGAGI. Trimming cost V 0 bases and J 4 bases; bases outside gene matches: 5. This CDR3 comprises 16 residues. In nucleotides, the CDR3 is TGTGCCAGCAGTTACTCGATGACAGGGGGCAGCTATGGCTACACCTTC. Protein product: CASSYSMTGGSYGYTF.

The chain has TRBV30 and TRBJ2-2; 7 positions agree with TRBD1. From germline, CDR1 is GTSNPN and CDR2 SVGIG (reference sequence). The CDR3 runs to 14 residues. V lost 7 bases to trimming and J lost 2 bases; unmatched junction nucleotides: 7. CDR3 DNA sequence: TGTGCCTTTCCGGGACAGTTTAACACCGGGGAGCTGTTTTTT. Protein sequence: CAFPGQFNTGELFF.

This clone was picked up a small number of times. The V gene is TRBV28, the J gene TRBJ1-1, with D maybe TRBD1 (5 bases). CDR3 length: 14 residues. V lost 4 bases and J lost 5, with 14 bases in between. Germline CDR1 is MDHEN and CDR2 is SYDVKM. DNA of the CDR3: TGTGCCAGCAGTTCTGGGCAGGGATCGACTGAAGCTTTCTTT. Translation: CASSSGQGSTEAFF.

This clone has a single count. V is TRBV5-6 and J is TRBJ1-4; D perhaps matches TRBD1 (5 bases). Germline loops: CDR1 SGHDT, CDR2 YYEEEE. V lost 0 bases and J lost 7, with 19 bases in between. The CDR3 has 17 residues. CDR3 DNA sequence: TGTGCCAGCAGCTTGGACGCGCGGGGGGGAGTTGGTGAAAAACTGTTTTTT. Translated, it gives CASSLDARGGVGEKLFF.

In nucleotides, the CDR3 is TGCGCCAGCAGCCAGGGGGCTGGGAACGAGCAGTACTTC. Residues: CASSQGAGNEQYF. The chain links TRBV4-1 to TRBJ2-7, with a weak D call TRBD1 (6 bases). Per the germline V gene, CDR1 is MGHRA and CDR2 is YSYEKL. Deletions cut 3 bases from V and 5 bases from J, with 11 bases between. This CDR3 has 13 residues.

The J gene is TRBJ1-1, the V gene TRBV6-1, with D perhaps TRBD1 (5 bases). The V end lost 4 bases, the J end lost 3 bases, and 9 bases lay between the germline ends. From germline, CDR1 is MNHNS and CDR2 SASEGT. The CDR3 covers 13 residues. The DNA for the CDR3 is TGTGCCAGCAGTGGTCTAGGGGACACTGAAGCTTTCTTT. Translating it yields CASSGLGDTEAFF.

CDR3: CASSVSGGYSYEQYF. The CDR3 DNA sequence: TGTGCCAGCAGCGTTTCAGGGGGGTACTCCTACGAGCAGTACTTC. This chain links TRBV9 with TRBJ2-7; a weak D match, TRBD1 (7 bases). The V end was cut by 2 bases, the J end by 0 bases, with 12 bases between. The CDR3 contains 15 residues. Germline CDR1 reads SGDLS; CDR2 reads YYNGEE.

The J gene is TRBJ1-2, the V gene TRBV7-9; D remains unclear. Germline values: CDR1 SEHNR, CDR2 FQNEAQ (reference sequence). V lost 2 bases to trimming and J lost 6 bases, with 19 bases between them. The CDR3 runs to 16 residues. Here the CDR3 DNA reads TGTGCCAGCAGCTTAAGTCCAATATCATATATAGATGGCTACACCTTC. It is translated as CASSLSPISYIDGYTF.

V gene TRBV6-1 combines with J gene TRBJ1-3, with 7 bases aligning to TRBD1. This CDR3 comprises 16 residues. The germline CDR1 and CDR2 sequences are MNHNS and SASEGT. Trimming at V came to 0 bases and at J to 3 bases, leaving 5 bases not matched to a gene. This CDR3 is CASSEARTGFGNTIYF. The CDR3 DNA follows: TGTGCCAGCAGTGAAGCGAGGACAGGATTTGGAAACACCATATATTTT.

The count of this clone is one. V usage is TRBV30 and J usage is TRBJ1-1, with D hard to call. The CDR3 is made up of 16 amino acids. The V and J ends lost 3 bases and 4 bases respectively, with 21 bases between them. The V gene's germline CDR1 is GTSNPN and CDR2 SVGIG (reference sequence). CDR3 DNA sequence: TGTGCCTGGAGGCGAACCGGGATTCCTATCCTCACTGAAGCTTTCTTT. It specifies CAWRRTGIPILTEAFF.